A single sample gave rise to the 14 T cell receptor beta chains below, sequenced in a study of regulatory T cells in long-lasting Graves disease. Time point indicated: newly diagnosed GD, antithyroid drugs for less than 3 months. Generation of the TCR library employed RNA extracted from PBMCs. Combining iRepertoire HTBI primers with Arm-PCR of CDR3 regions, the authors built TCR beta libraries. TCRdb analysed the multiplex PCR reads with MiXCR anew, one entry per CDR3 protein. The data contain some 600,000 distinct CDR3 sequences, 15% to 20% of them seen just once; the ten biggest clones take up around 12%. This sample also appeared in a second study, on T cells in Graves' hyperthyroidism and ophthalmopathy.

Sequenced here: peripheral blood mononuclear cells (PBMCs), sampled at new diagnosis, from a patient treated with antithyroid drugs. The receptors come from a man aged 18 to 29 with Graves disease.

This clonotype came up many times. The genes are TRBV11-3 and TRBJ2-3; D perhaps matches TRBD2 (6 bases). Trimming removed 2 bases at V and 11 bases at J, with 14 bases between. The CDR3 is 13 amino acids. In germline, CDR1 is SGHNT, CDR2 YENEEA. DNA of the CDR3: TGTGCCAGCAGCTTAAGGGAGGCCACAATGCAGTATTTT. As protein: CASSLREATMQYF. Combining the CDR3 with reference TRBV11-3 and TRBJ2-3 gives the whole variable domain EAGVVQSPRYKIIEKKQPVAFWCNPISGHNTLYWYLQNLGQGPELLIRYENEEAVDDSQLPKDRFSAERLKGVDSTLKIQPAELGDSAVYLCASSLREATMQYFGPGTRLTVL.

This clonotype showed up just a few times. CDR3 region: CASSPTILAGEIYNEQFF. The CDR3 DNA is TGTGCCAGCAGCCCAACTATCCTAGCGGGGGAGATATACAATGAGCAGTTCTTC. V is TRBV6-1 and J is TRBJ2-1; 10 bases agree with TRBD2. CDR1 MNHNS and CDR2 SASEGT come from the germline V gene. This CDR3 is built from 18 residues. V was clipped by 6 bases and J by 4 bases; unmatched bases: 15.

The chain is built from TRBV12-3 or TRBV12-4 and TRBJ2-7; D unclear. This CDR3 has 15 amino acids. V was trimmed by 6 bases and J by 3 bases, leaving 18 bases between them. The CDR3 sequence is CASSPPRTAYYEQYF. In DNA, the CDR3 is TGTGCCAGCAGCCCCCCCCGGACGGCCTACTACGAGCAGTACTTC.

V and J are TRBV11-3 and TRBJ2-3; perhaps TRBD2 as D (5 bases). The germline V and J ends were trimmed by 5 bases and 3 bases, with 18 bases remaining between them. The CDR3 runs to 16 residues. CDR1 and CDR2 from the germline V gene are SGHNT and YENEEA. CDR3 nucleotide sequence: TGTGCCAGCAGCCCCGGAGGACCCGGAGGTACAGATACGCAGTATTTT. Amino acids: CASSPGGPGGTDTQYF.

This clonotype was detected only a few times. The chain employs TRBV29-1 and TRBJ2-5, with D possibly being TRBD2 (5 bases). V gave up 7 bases and J gave up 7 bases, with 16 bases separating them. Germline V gene lookup returns CDR1 SQVTM and CDR2 ANQGSEA. The CDR3 contains 12 residues. The CDR3 reads CSAEGLRGTQYF. The CDR3 DNA follows: TGCAGCGCCGAGGGCCTACGGGGGACCCAGTACTTC.

This clonotype was recorded at least ten times. The V and J genes are TRBV6-2 or TRBV6-3 and TRBJ2-7; D is undetermined. Germline-derived CDR1 and CDR2 are MNHEY and SVGEGT. The V gene lost 3 bases and the J gene lost 2 bases, with 8 bases spanning the gap. The CDR3 is 13 amino acids. The chain's CDR3 is CASSYRGTYEQYF. Here the CDR3 DNA reads TGTGCCAGCAGTTATCGCGGTACCTACGAGCAGTACTTC.

This CDR3 reads CASSLTGGEWTDTQYF. CDR3 nucleotide sequence: TGTGCCAGCAGCTTAACGGGGGGCGAATGGACAGATACGCAGTATTTT. The J gene is TRBJ2-3, the V gene TRBV7-3; D may correspond to TRBD1 or TRBD2 (6 bases each). From germline, CDR1 is SGHTA and CDR2 FQGTGA. The CDR3 consists of 16 residues. The V end lost 0 bases, the J end lost 3 bases, and 13 bases lay between the germline ends.

In its sample, this clonotype was seen a few times. The rearrangement uses TRBV11-2 and TRBJ2-1; 8 bases match TRBD2. Gene TRBJ2-5 matches the end of the DNA better, so the J call may be wrong. The length of the CDR3 is 11 residues. The germline V gene encodes CDR1 SGHAT and CDR2 FQNNGV. CDR3 in DNA: TGTGCCAGCAGCTCCGGGACTAGCCAGTACTTC. As protein: CASSSGTSQYF.

The gene calls are TRBV9 and TRBJ1-3; D is unresolved. V gave up 3 bases and J gave up 0 bases, with 10 bases separating them. Germline CDR1 reads SGDLS; CDR2 reads YYNGEE. This CDR3 has 15 amino acids. The CDR3 reads CASSEGRFSGNTIYF. DNA for the CDR3: TGTGCCAGCAGCGAAGGACGGTTCTCTGGAAACACCATATATTTT.

Only a few counts were recorded for this clonotype. The V call is TRBV7-3, the J call TRBJ2-5, with TRBD2 matching over 12 bases. The V segment lost 5 bases and the J segment 1 base; nucleotides outside the gene matches: 8. This CDR3 is 17 amino acids long. Germline V lookup: CDR1 SGHTA, CDR2 FQGTGA. The CDR3 bases are TGTGCCAGCAGCCCAACGACTAGCGGGAGATCCCAAGAGACCCAGTACTTC. This sequence encodes CASSPTTSGRSQETQYF.

This clonotype was counted only a few times. This sequence joins TRBV12-3 or TRBV12-4 and TRBJ1-6; D is undetermined. The CDR3 length is 18 residues. V lost 4 bases and J lost 7, with 23 bases in between. The CDR3 nucleotides read TGTGCCAGCAGTTCATTCCGACAAGGCTATCTAAGAAATTCACCCCTCCACTTT. This translates into CASSSFRQGYLRNSPLHF.

This clonotype has more than one count but fewer than ten. The chain combines TRBV12-5 with TRBJ1-2, with 11 bases that match TRBD1. The CDR3 contains 14 residues. The germline CDR1 and CDR2 sequences are LGHNT and FRNRAP. Losses at the gene ends were 6 bases for V and 3 bases for J; bases not matched to a gene: 3. The CDR3 here is CASGVDRGHYGYTF. Written as DNA, the CDR3 is TGTGCTAGTGGGGTGGACAGGGGGCACTATGGCTACACCTTC.

The V and J genes are TRBV19 and TRBJ2-7, with TRBD2 matching 8 bases. The CDR3 consists of 17 residues. V shed 3 bases, J shed 3 bases, and the junction held 13 bases outside the gene matches. Germline V gene sequence: CDR1 LNHDA, CDR2 SQIVND (reference sequence). CDR3 DNA sequence: TGTGCCAGTAGTATCGGCTCCTTAGCGGGATACAGCTACGAGCAGTACTTC. Its translation: CASSIGSLAGYSYEQYF. The entire variable domain, with the rest obtained from reference TRBV19 and TRBJ2-7, is as follows: DGGITQSPKYLFRKEGQNVTLSCEQNLNHDAMYWYRQDPGQGLRLIYYSQIVNDFQKGDIAEGYSVSREKKESFPLTVTSAQKNPTAFYLCASSIGSLAGYSYEQYFGPGTRLTVT.

This clonotype was seen at least ten times. J is TRBJ2-3 and V is TRBV7-9; D may correspond to TRBD1 or TRBD2 (5 bases each). V lost 5 bases and J lost 2, with 20 bases in between. The CDR3 has 17 amino acids. The germline V gene encodes CDR1 SEHNR and CDR2 FQNEAQ (reference sequence). Here the CDR3 DNA reads TGTGCCAGCAGCGACCGCCGGGACCGACCCCTCACAGATACGCAGTATTTT. It translates to CASSDRRDRPLTDTQYF.